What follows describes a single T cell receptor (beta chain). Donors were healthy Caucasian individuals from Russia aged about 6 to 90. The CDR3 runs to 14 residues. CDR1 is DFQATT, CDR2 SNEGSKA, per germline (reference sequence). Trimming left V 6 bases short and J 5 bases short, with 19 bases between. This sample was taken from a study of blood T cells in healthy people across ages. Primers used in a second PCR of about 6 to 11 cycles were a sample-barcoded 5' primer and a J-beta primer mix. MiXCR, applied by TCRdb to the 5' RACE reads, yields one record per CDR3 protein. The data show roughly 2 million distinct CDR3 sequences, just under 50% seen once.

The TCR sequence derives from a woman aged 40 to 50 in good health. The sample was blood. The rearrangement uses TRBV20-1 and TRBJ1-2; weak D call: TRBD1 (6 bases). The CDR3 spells CSAGAFGGGYGYTF. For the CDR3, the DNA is TGCAGTGCAGGGGCCTTCGGGGGCGGATATGGCTACACCTTC.